Presented here are 27 T cell receptor beta chains from one specimen sequenced in a study of shared clonotypes between healthy human individuals. Here immunoSEQ multiplex PCR was the method, and the copy in TCRdb shows in-frame clones only, minus some. The sample contains around 2.5 million clones, approximately 94% of which appear only once. The sample comprised naive CD4+ T cells from PBMCs. Subset defined: CD45RA+ positively selected. These receptors all stem from a man between 18 and 35 years old in good health. Some clones in this sample may be carry-over from other donors' samples.

The CDR3 sequence is CASRTGQYNEQFF. In DNA, the CDR3 is TGCGCCAGCAGAACGGGACAGTACAATGAGCAGTTCTTC. The chain joins TRBV5-1 to TRBJ2-1, with 7 bases aligning to TRBD1. CDR1 SGHRS and CDR2 YFSETQ come from the germline V gene. V lost 5 bases, J lost 4 bases, and 3 bases stayed unmatched. The CDR3 totals 13 residues. Looking up the rest from reference TRBV5-1 and TRBJ2-1 gives the full variable domain: KAGVTQTPRYLIKTRGQQVTLSCSPISGHRSVSWYQQTPGQGLQFLFEYFSETQRNKGNFPGRFSGRQFSNSRSEMNVSTLELGDSALYLCASRTGQYNEQFFGPGTRLTVL.

This chain connects TRBV10-3 to TRBJ2-1, with 7 bases fitting TRBD2. The CDR3 spans 16 residues. CDR1 ENHRY and CDR2 SYGVKD come from the germline V gene. The V and J ends lost 4 bases and 1 base, in that order; junction bases with no gene match: 7. CDR3 sequence (DNA): TGTGCCATCAGTGTGTCTAGCGGTAAGTCCTACAATGAGCAGTTCTTC. Amino acids: CAISVSSGKSYNEQFF.

The rearrangement links TRBV7-3 to TRBJ2-5, with unresolved D. CDR1 and CDR2 (germline): SGHTA, FQGTGA. The CDR3 extends over 13 amino acids. Trimming stripped 5 bases from V and 5 bases from J, with 12 bases between. CDR3 protein: CASSPALRETQYF. The CDR3 nucleotides read TGTGCCAGCAGCCCCGCGCTGAGGGAGACCCAGTACTTC. The whole variable domain, remainder taken from reference TRBV7-3 and TRBJ2-5, is GAGVSQTPSNKVTEKGKYVELRCDPISGHTALYWYRQSLGQGPEFLIYFQGTGAADDSGLPNDRFFAVRPEGSVSTLKIQRTERGDSAVYLCASSPALRETQYFGPGTRLLVL.

This chain links TRBV5-1 with TRBJ1-2, with 7 nucleotides matching TRBD1. This CDR3 region has 14 residues. Germline trimming cut 2 bases from V and 3 bases from J; bases unmatched to any gene: 4. Germline V CDR1 and CDR2: SGHRS, YFSETQ. The CDR3 bases are TGCGCCAGCAGCTTAGGACAGGCCGACTATGGCTACACCTTC. Its protein is CASSLGQADYGYTF. The whole variable domain, remainder taken from reference TRBV5-1 and TRBJ1-2, is KAGVTQTPRYLIKTRGQQVTLSCSPISGHRSVSWYQQTPGQGLQFLFEYFSETQRNKGNFPGRFSGRQFSNSRSEMNVSTLELGDSALYLCASSLGQADYGYTFGSGTRLTVV.

Of note for this clone: Other DNA sequences within the sample encode an identical CDR3. The rearrangement joins TRBV5-4 to TRBJ2-1; the match to TRBD2 covers 10 bases. Germline values: CDR1 SGHNT, CDR2 YYREEE (reference sequence). CDR3 length: 16 residues. With V trimmed by 3 bases and J by 0 bases, 3 bases remained unmatched. CDR3 protein: CASSSLAGSSYNEQFF. CDR3 nucleotide sequence: TGTGCCAGCAGCTCACTAGCGGGGAGCTCCTACAATGAGCAGTTCTTC.

The V call is TRBV5-1, the J call TRBJ2-1; D remains unclear. The length of the CDR3 is 16 residues. The V end was cut by 2 bases, the J end by 0 bases, with 12 bases between. In germline, CDR1 is SGHRS, CDR2 YFSETQ. In DNA, the CDR3 is TGCGCCAGCAGCTTTATAGGTCTGAGCTCCTACAATGAGCAGTTCTTC. Its translation is CASSFIGLSSYNEQFF.

This clone showed up just once. The chain is built from TRBV5-1 and TRBJ2-3; 10 nucleotides match TRBD2. After removal of 3 bases from V and 7 bases from J, the junction contained 14 bases not matched to a gene. Germline lookup yields CDR1 SGHRS and CDR2 YFSETQ. The CDR3 runs 17 residues. CDR3 DNA sequence: TGCGCCAGCAGCTCCGGGGGAGCTAGCGGGAGCGTTTATACGCAGTATTTT. Protein product: CASSSGGASGSVYTQYF.

The V and J genes are TRBV5-1 and TRBJ2-7, with 10 bases matching TRBD1. The CDR3 covers 15 residues. Germline V gene lookup returns CDR1 SGHRS and CDR2 YFSETQ. The ends lost 0 bases at V and 3 bases at J; junction bases unmatched: 3. The CDR3 protein is CASSLEDRGDYEQYF. DNA of the CDR3: TGCGCCAGCAGCTTGGAGGACAGGGGGGACTACGAGCAGTACTTC.

The chain joins TRBV5-1 to TRBJ2-7; possible D gene TRBD2, 5 bases. From germline, CDR1 is SGHRS and CDR2 YFSETQ. This CDR3 region has 13 residues. V lost 7 bases, J lost 0 bases, and 11 bases lay in between. CDR3 coding DNA: TGCGCCAGCCGGACTGCTTCCTCCTACGAGCAGTACTTC. Translating gives CASRTASSYEQYF.

The rearrangement joins TRBV2 to TRBJ2-5; D ambiguous. The CDR3 is 13 residues long. Germline lookup yields CDR1 SNHLY and CDR2 FYNNEI. Trimming removed 1 base at V and 4 bases at J, with 7 bases between. This CDR3 reads CASSEEWSETQYF. The CDR3 DNA is TGTGCCAGCAGTGAAGAATGGTCAGAGACCCAGTACTTC.

In this sample, this clone turned up once. The chain carries TRBV28 and TRBJ2-7, with 9 bases aligning to TRBD2. The CDR3 totals 15 residues. CDR1 and CDR2 from the germline V gene are MDHEN and SYDVKM. V lost 6 bases and J lost 1; bases outside the gene matches: 7. CDR3 in DNA: TGTGCCAGCAGAATAAGCGGGAGGTGGTCCTACGAGCAGTACTTC. Amino acid sequence: CASRISGRWSYEQYF.

This chain links TRBV7-2 with TRBJ2-1, with D hard to call. The CDR3 runs to 14 residues. The germline V and J ends were trimmed by 3 bases and 4 bases, with 10 bases remaining between them. CDR1 SGHTA and CDR2 FQGNSA come from the germline V gene. CDR3 sequence: CASSFSWVYNEQFF. The CDR3 nucleotides are TGTGCCAGCAGCTTCTCGTGGGTGTACAATGAGCAGTTCTTC. Full variable domain (outside the CDR3, taken from reference TRBV7-2 and TRBJ2-1): GAGVSQSPSNKVTEKGKDVELRCDPISGHTALYWYRQSLGQGLEFLIYFQGNSAPDKSGLPSDRFSAERTGGSVSTLTIQRTQQEDSAVYLCASSFSWVYNEQFFGPGTRLTVL.

The chain links TRBV5-1 to TRBJ1-4; 9 positions agree with TRBD1. V was clipped by 5 bases and J by 7 bases; unmatched bases: 6. The CDR3 extends over 14 amino acids. The germline V gene has CDR1 SGHRS and CDR2 YFSETQ. CDR3 sequence: CASRPGTGSEKLFF. The CDR3 nucleotides read TGCGCCAGCAGGCCCGGGACAGGGAGTGAAAAACTGTTTTTT. The full variable domain, rest sourced from reference TRBV5-1 and TRBJ1-4, is KAGVTQTPRYLIKTRGQQVTLSCSPISGHRSVSWYQQTPGQGLQFLFEYFSETQRNKGNFPGRFSGRQFSNSRSEMNVSTLELGDSALYLCASRPGTGSEKLFFGSGTQLSVL.

The chain links TRBV7-3 to TRBJ2-2; 7 bases are shared with TRBD2. Germline V gene lookup returns CDR1 SGHTA and CDR2 FQGTGA. The CDR3 has 14 amino acids. With V trimmed by 0 bases and J by 5 bases, 0 bases remained unmatched. The CDR3 sequence: CASSLTRGTGELFF. In DNA form, the CDR3 reads TGTGCCAGCAGCTTAACGCGGGGGACCGGGGAGCTGTTTTTT.

The genes are TRBV12-5 and TRBJ2-1; D is uncertain. CDR1 and CDR2 (germline): LGHNT, FRNRAP. V gave up 6 bases and J gave up 4 bases, with 7 bases separating them. The CDR3 has 12 residues. CDR3 sequence: CASGQHYNEQFF. The CDR3 bases are TGTGCTAGTGGCCAACATTACAATGAGCAGTTCTTC.

V gene TRBV6-4 combines with J gene TRBJ2-7, with no clear D. The V end lost 6 bases, the J end lost 4 bases, and 16 bases lay between the germline ends. There are 14 residues in the CDR3. CDR1 MRHNA and CDR2 SNTAGT come from the germline V gene. CDR3 in amino acids: CASSHTHTSYEQYF. In DNA, the CDR3 is TGTGCCAGCAGCCATACCCACACCAGTTACGAGCAGTACTTC.

The rearrangement joins TRBV6-1 to TRBJ1-5; no clear D. The germline gives CDR1 MNHNS, CDR2 SASEGT. The CDR3 is 16 amino acids. V lost 1 base and J 5 bases, leaving 15 bases between the germline ends. The CDR3 spells CASSEGLLAEYQPQHF. Written as DNA, the CDR3 is TGTGCCAGCAGTGAAGGTTTGTTGGCAGAGTATCAGCCCCAGCATTTT.

The chain couples TRBV4-1 to TRBJ1-5; D is possibly TRBD1 (6 bases). The length of the CDR3 is 17 residues. The germline V gene has CDR1 MGHRA and CDR2 YSYEKL. With 1 base removed from V and 0 bases from J, the gap between germline ends came to 13 bases. The CDR3 bases are TGCGCCAGCAGCCAAGGGACAGCATTCGATAGCAATCAGCCCCAGCATTTT. Protein sequence: CASSQGTAFDSNQPQHF.

The chain is built from TRBV2 and TRBJ2-7; 7 bases agree with TRBD1. The CDR3 totals 16 residues. The V gene end was trimmed by 3 bases and the J gene end by 3 bases; junction bases not matched to a gene: 11. The germline CDR1 and CDR2 sequences are SNHLY and FYNNEI. The CDR3, as DNA: TGTGCCAGCAGTGAGCAGGGGGTGCTTCTCAACTACGAGCAGTACTTC. This sequence encodes CASSEQGVLLNYEQYF.

The chain employs TRBV11-1 and TRBJ2-1; D gene ambiguous. From germline, CDR1 is SGHAT and CDR2 FQDESV (reference sequence). The CDR3 has 15 amino acids. V was shortened by 5 bases and J by 3 bases, with 14 bases between the two germline ends. In DNA, the CDR3 is TGTGCCAGCAGCCGGACGGCTACGTTCTACAATGAGCAGTTCTTC. This sequence encodes CASSRTATFYNEQFF. The full variable domain, completed using reference TRBV11-1 and TRBJ2-1, is EAEVAQSPRYKITEKSQAVAFWCDPISGHATLYWYRQILGQGPELLVQFQDESVVDDSQLPKDRFSAERLKGVDSTLKIQPAELGDSAMYLCASSRTATFYNEQFFGPGTRLTVL.

This chain uses TRBV18 with TRBJ2-3, with TRBD2 matching 9 bases. V shed 5 bases and J 6 bases; nucleotides not matched to a gene: 3. Germline values: CDR1 KGHSH, CDR2 LQKENI. This CDR3 spans 13 amino acids. The CDR3 sequence is CASSVLAGDTQYF. The CDR3 nucleotides read TGTGCCAGCTCAGTCCTAGCGGGGGATACGCAGTATTTT. Based on the CDR3 plus reference TRBV18 and TRBJ2-3, the full variable domain is NAGVMQNPRHLVRRRGQEARLRCSPMKGHSHVYWYRQLPEEGLKFMVYLQKENIIDESGMPKERFSAEFPKEGPSILRIQQVVRGDSAAYFCASSVLAGDTQYFGPGTRLTVL.

V gene TRBV25-1 combines with J gene TRBJ2-7; the D is unclear. Per the germline V gene, CDR1 is MGHDK and CDR2 is SYGVNS. The CDR3 loop spans 13 amino acids. V dropped 4 bases and J dropped 0 bases, with 7 bases sitting between them. The CDR3 DNA reads as TGTGCCAGCAGTGCCCTGGGCTCCTACGAGCAGTACTTC. It specifies CASSALGSYEQYF.

This chain connects TRBV9 to TRBJ2-1, with a weak D call TRBD2 (5 bases). Trimming removed 1 base at V and 7 bases at J, with 18 bases between. Germline CDR1 and CDR2: SGDLS and YYNGEE. The CDR3 covers 16 residues. The CDR3 sequence is CASSVRSSGVRNEQFF. The CDR3 region has the DNA TGTGCCAGCAGCGTACGGTCCTCCGGGGTAAGAAATGAGCAGTTCTTC.

The CDR3 spells CASISPRGRTNQPQHF. The DNA of the CDR3 is TGTGCCAGCATCTCCCCACGGGGCAGGACCAATCAGCCCCAGCATTTT. The chain employs TRBV28 and TRBJ1-5; TRBD1 is a possible D gene (5 bases). The CDR3 sequence is 16 residues long. Germline V gene sequence: CDR1 MDHEN, CDR2 SYDVKM. V dropped 7 bases and J dropped 3 bases, with 19 bases sitting between them.

The genes are TRBV18 and TRBJ2-3; 10 bases are a match to TRBD2. The V gene end was trimmed by 4 bases and the J gene end by 4 bases; junction bases not matched to a gene: 11. Germline CDR1 is KGHSH and CDR2 is LQKENI. The CDR3 totals 17 residues. CDR3 coding DNA: TGTGCCAGCTCACTCCTCCTAGCGGGAGCGGGGTCAGATACGCAGTATTTT. Translation gives CASSLLLAGAGSDTQYF. The variable domain in full, with the rest retrieved from reference TRBV18 and TRBJ2-3, is NAGVMQNPRHLVRRRGQEARLRCSPMKGHSHVYWYRQLPEEGLKFMVYLQKENIIDESGMPKERFSAEFPKEGPSILRIQQVVRGDSAAYFCASSLLLAGAGSDTQYFGPGTRLTVL.

This chain links TRBV28 with TRBJ1-2; D gene ambiguous. The germline V gene has CDR1 MDHEN and CDR2 SYDVKM. The ends were cut back, 2 bases at V and 8 bases at J, with 15 bases in the middle. There are 14 residues in the CDR3. CDR3 nucleotides: TGTGCCAGCAGTTTAAAGACTGTACCTAAGGGCTACACCTTC. It translates to CASSLKTVPKGYTF.

This rearrangement joins TRBV15 to TRBJ2-1; either TRBD1 or TRBD2 may supply D (5 bases each). Trimming took off 6 bases at V and 2 bases at J, with 14 bases between the two ends. The CDR3 sequence is 15 residues long. The V gene's germline CDR1 is LNHNV and CDR2 YYDKDF (reference sequence). The CDR3 loop is CATRADGGPYNEQFF. The CDR3 DNA reads TGTGCCACCAGGGCCGATGGGGGTCCCTACAATGAGCAGTTCTTC.